Given below is one T cell receptor (beta chain) in context. This entry comes from a study of blood T cell repertoires in COVID-19. Background on the study: There were acute and convalescent COVID-19 samples, and they came from the United States, Italy and Spain. Sample material is recorded as cDNA or gDNA derived from T cells, B-cell-depleted T cells, or PBMCs.

Trimming at V came to 5 bases and at J to 3 bases, leaving 8 bases not matched to a gene. The CDR3 extends over 15 amino acids. The germline CDR1 and CDR2 sequences are KGHSH and LQKENI. Original processing notes: Cell counts per sample came from amplifying reference gene primers. The method was immunoSEQ multiplex PCR; TCRdb's version includes in-frame clones alone and lacks a portion of them. The V and J calls and clone size are taken from that table; D and trimming were inferred from the DNA. The data contain about 34,000 clones, roughly 92% of them singletons. Material: peripheral blood. This chain joins TRBV18 and TRBJ2-7, with 9 nucleotides matching TRBD1. The sequence was collected from a human donor in a cohort sampled during active COVID-19. This CDR3 is CASSTTGTGIYEQYF. CDR3 DNA: TGTGCCAGCTCAACTACCGGGACAGGGATCTACGAGCAGTACTTC.